This TCR beta chain was identified in a study of PD-L1 blockade in urothelial cancer. Study-level information: Atezolizumab, begun by patients in about 2014, was given at 1,200 mg intravenously every 3 weeks. Each blood sample yielded a median of about 150,000 T cells.

This clone was seen a single time. Antigen unknown. The data were produced by immunoSEQ multiplex PCR, yet TCRdb's version contains in-frame clones alone and is incomplete. Among tens of thousands of clones, over 75% were seen once, and the ten largest hold about 3.5%. The CDR3 spans 12 residues. Germline CDR1 is MGHDK and CDR2 is SYGVNS. The V end was cut by 4 bases, the J end by 8 bases, with 11 bases between. Points from the study as a whole: In blood at 3 weeks, tumor-associated clones expanded more among patients with durable benefit.

The gene calls are TRBV25-1 and TRBJ1-2, with D perhaps TRBD1 (5 bases). This clonotype was sampled from a man aged 65-85 years with urothelial cancer. Sequencing used PBMCs, obtained around atezolizumab (anti-PD-L1) treatment. The CDR3 nucleotides read TGTGCCAGCAGTGGTTACGGGGGGGGCTACACCTTC. Translated, it gives CASSGYGGGYTF.